Reported below is one TCR beta chain. This record comes from a study of CD8 T cells in Susac syndrome. Random hexamers were used to reverse transcribe 0.5 to 1 ug of RNA. Across 54 Vbeta and 13 Jbeta, immunoSEQ multiplex PCR amplified TCR beta CDR3. TCRdb re-called the immunoSEQ multiplex PCR reads through MiXCR, storing one row per CDR3 protein. Seen here are about 300,000 distinct CDR3 sequences, around 84% observed once, and the top ten hold approximately 0.11%. The CDR3 totals 13 residues. Trimming took 5 bases from V and 4 from J; bases not matched to a gene: 7. Germline loops: CDR1 DFQATT, CDR2 SNEGSKA (reference sequence). Sequencing of TCR beta, carried out with a high-throughput approach, was applied to CD8+ and CD4+ T cells from the blood. The patients who served as multiple sclerosis controls were treatment-naive and had stable or active relapsing-remitting disease that fulfilled the revised McDonald criteria. TEMRA cells were FACS-enriched, unlike CD8+ and CD4+ T cells, which were negatively isolated.

The chain is built from TRBV20-1 and TRBJ2-7; 8 bases fit TRBD2. This clonotype was sampled from a human donor with multiple sclerosis. The sample was CD8+ T cells from PBMCs. CDR3 loop: CSAPAGDSYEQYF. In DNA form, the CDR3 reads TGCAGTGCTCCAGCGGGAGATAGTTACGAGCAGTACTTC.